The following is a T cell receptor (beta chain) sequence with its context. Germline CDR1 is MDHEN and CDR2 is SYDVKM. Trimming took 5 bases from V and 7 from J; bases not matched to a gene: 2. The CDR3 has 12 residues. This record belongs to a study of blood T cell repertoires in COVID-19. Study-level background: In each case, the material was cDNA or gDNA derived from T cells, B-cell-depleted T cells, or PBMCs.

Produced via immunoSEQ multiplex PCR; TCRdb's table is partial and in-frame only. The table has 140,000 or so clones, 80% seen once. The chain has TRBV28 and TRBJ1-5; TRBD1 matches 7 bases. The specimen sequenced was peripheral blood. This TCR derives from a man aged 65 to 79 who had recovered from COVID-19. CDR3 region: CASSTGVQPQHF. CDR3 bases: TGTGCCAGCAGTACAGGGGTCCAGCCCCAGCATTTT.